What follows are 5 T cell receptor beta chains derived from one specimen sequenced in a study of blood T cell repertoires in COVID-19. The method was immunoSEQ multiplex PCR; TCRdb's version includes in-frame clones alone and lacks a portion of them. The repertoire holds about 34,000 clones, with over 75% as singletons. Material for sequencing was peripheral blood. The receptors originated from a man aged 55-75 years with active COVID-19.

The chain carries TRBV5-4 and TRBJ2-7; D unresolved. Trimming took off 0 bases at V and 1 base at J, with 5 bases between the two ends. Germline values: CDR1 SGHNT, CDR2 YYREEE (reference sequence). The CDR3 runs to 13 residues. This chain's CDR3 is CASSLAGSYEQYF. CDR3 bases: TGTGCCAGCAGCTTGGCCGGGTCCTACGAGCAGTACTTC.

The V call is TRBV27, the J call TRBJ2-3; weak D call: TRBD2 (6 bases). V dropped 5 bases and J dropped 0 bases, with 15 bases sitting between them. Germline loops: CDR1 MNHEY, CDR2 SMNVEV (reference sequence). CDR3 length: 16 residues. CDR3 DNA: TGTGCCAGCAGTCCGCGGGGCGGGACTAGCACAGATACGCAGTATTTT. Translated, it gives CASSPRGGTSTDTQYF.

The chain has TRBV2 and TRBJ2-7; D perhaps matches TRBD1 (6 bases). With 5 bases removed from V and 2 bases from J, the gap between germline ends came to 22 bases. There are 17 residues in the CDR3. The germline CDR1 and CDR2 sequences are SNHLY and FYNNEI. CDR3 region: CASSNSVGTHRAYEQYF. The CDR3 DNA sequence: TGTGCCAGCAGTAACAGTGTCGGGACACATCGCGCCTACGAGCAGTACTTC.

This chain connects TRBV9 to TRBJ2-3; D is undetermined. The CDR3 length is 13 residues. Germline V gene sequence: CDR1 SGDLS, CDR2 YYNGEE. V lost 1 base and J lost 4, with 7 bases in between. CDR3 residues: CASSVLSSDTQYF. The CDR3 bases are TGTGCCAGCAGCGTACTGAGTTCAGATACGCAGTATTTT.

This chain uses TRBV20-1 with TRBJ2-7, with 7 bases matching TRBD2. J was trimmed by 7 bases and V by 3 bases; bases with no gene match: 12. The CDR3 has 14 amino acids. Germline lookup yields CDR1 DFQATT and CDR2 SNEGSKA (reference sequence). The CDR3 is CSASWGRVLGEQYF. The CDR3 DNA is TGCAGTGCTAGTTGGGGGAGGGTACTAGGTGAGCAGTACTTC.